This T cell receptor beta chain came from a study of cytomegalovirus exposure and HLA in healthy donors. Whole-study results and caveats: Accurate prediction of most subjects' HLA-A and HLA-B alleles from TCR beta sequences was reported.

Both 60 Vbeta primers and 13 Jbeta primers went into the PCR. Profiled with immunoSEQ multiplex PCR; TCRdb holds only in-frame clones, not every one. The data show around 190,000 clones, 60% to 80% seen once. Of note for this clone: As yet, its antigen is unknown.

The germline V gene encodes CDR1 MNHNS and CDR2 SASEGT. J lost 8 bases, V lost 4 bases, and 13 bases had no gene match. CDR3 length: 17 residues. This chain connects TRBV6-1 to TRBJ2-2; 10 nucleotides line up with TRBD2. Sequences were obtained from PBMCs. The sequence came from a woman aged 25 to 39 in good health and CMV-seropositive. The CDR3 region is CASSGQGASGRTGELFF. The CDR3 DNA is TGTGCCAGCAGTGGGCAGGGTGCTAGCGGGAGAACAGGGGAGCTGTTTTTT.